This T cell receptor (beta chain) was retrieved from a study of T cell changes during pregnancy in multiple sclerosis. TCRdb's table, derived via immunoSEQ multiplex PCR, lists solely in-frame clones and lacks some. The sample has some 29,000 clones; roughly nine tenths are singletons. Sequences were derived from CD8+ T cells from peripheral blood mononuclear cells, sampled in the third trimester of pregnancy. This clonotype was obtained from a female donor with multiple sclerosis, enrolled in a pregnancy study.

In DNA, the CDR3 is TGTGCCAGCAGTTTAGAGGGGAAGGGGGCCGATGAGCAGTTCTTC. This sequence encodes CASSLEGKGADEQFF. The chain joins TRBV6-5 to TRBJ2-1; 7 bases align to TRBD1. The CDR3 is made up of 15 amino acids. Trimming removed 4 bases from V and 8 bases from J; junction bases left unmatched: 11. Germline V gives CDR1 MNHEY, CDR2 SVGAGI.